This TCR beta chain was sequenced in a study of T cell responses to AZD1222 COVID-19 vaccine. Germline V CDR1 and CDR2: SGHRS, YFSETQ. The CDR3 contains 15 residues. Trimming stripped 0 bases from V and 0 bases from J, with 10 bases between. Concerning this clone itself: Its antigen is currently unknown.

Pooled in the analysis were second doses at about 4 or about 12 weeks. Overall study findings and caveats: Seropositivity was recorded at baseline in only 6 or 7 AZD1222 recipients. Repertoires were collected only later (after the peak T cell response had occurred). White British ancestry dominated among donors, who included more females, and clonal diversity was possibly underestimated.

Clones were read by immunoSEQ multiplex PCR, and TCRdb kept only the in-frame ones, dropping some. The sample includes 80,000 or so clones, 75% to 90% of them seen just once. The chain uses TRBV5-1 and TRBJ2-7; no reliable D call. Sequencing was performed on peripheral blood, taken 28 days after the second AZD1222 dose. The receptor's source is an adult who received the AZD1222 COVID-19 vaccine. The CDR3 loop is CASSLAAGYSYEQYF. For the CDR3, the DNA is TGCGCCAGCAGCTTGGCCGCCGGGTACTCCTACGAGCAGTACTTC.